These T cell receptor beta chains were read from a single sample in a study of CXCR3-negative and CXCR3-positive naive CD8 T cells. TCRdb re-analyzed the 5' RACE reads; it lists each CDR3 protein once, without DNA. Its listing shows tens of thousands of distinct CDR3 sequences. Sequencing was done on a sample of memory CD8+ T cells from blood. Receptor source: a human donor in good health. Some clones in this sample may be carry-over from other donors' samples. Both conserved end residues are part of each CDR3. The size of a clone is reported for some rows only, either as once, few or many, or as a class for expanded clones.

size	V	J	length	CDR3
-	TRBV7-6	TRBJ2-3	13	CASAHEEADTQYF
-	TRBV28	TRBJ2-1	12	CASTAPWHEQFF
-	TRBV29-1	TRBJ2-1	14	CSVEYPGTYNEQFF
-	TRBV5-1	TRBJ1-6	14	CASSYGGGESPLHF
-	TRBV7-9	TRBJ2-4	14	CASSLQFGRGIQYF
-	TRBV15	TRBJ1-6	15	CATSREGAGSSPPHF
-	TRBV3-1	TRBJ2-4	11	CASRSGNIQYF
-	TRBV29-1	TRBJ2-7	14	CSVEERTFPYEQYF
-	TRBV19	TRBJ1-1	15	CASSMGGIPNTEAFF
-	TRBV6-2/TRBV6-3	TRBJ2-1	13	CATAVGPHNEQFF
-	TRBV29-1	TRBJ1-1	16	CSVERGQGPGGTEAFF
-	TRBV28	TRBJ2-2	14	CAGSLYTTTGELFF
-	TRBV29-1	TRBJ2-5	16	CSVEDPRGAYQETQYF
-	TRBV29-1	TRBJ2-1	15	CSVGLLLETYNEQFF
-	TRBV29-1	TRBJ2-3	13	CSDHRENTDTQYF
-	TRBV7-9	TRBJ2-7	12	CASSLEQYEQYF
-	TRBV11-3	TRBJ2-1	16	CASSRSGGADGNEQFF
-	TRBV29-1	TRBJ1-1	12	CSVLAGNTEAFF
-	TRBV7-6	TRBJ2-1	15	CASSSPGLSYNEQFF
-	TRBV5-5	TRBJ2-1	12	CASTSAYNEQFF
-	TRBV4-2	TRBJ2-7	16	CASSQGLAGGPEEQYF
-	TRBV28	TRBJ2-7	16	CASSPYHREIAYEQYF
medium-sized	TRBV7-2	TRBJ1-4	16	CASSLEMEGTNEKLFF
-	TRBV5-1	TRBJ1-1	13	CASSFTGSTEAFF
-	TRBV13	TRBJ1-5	13	CASSFKSNQPQHF
-	TRBV29-1	TRBJ2-1	12	CSVESDGSEQFF
-	TRBV20-1	TRBJ1-1	14	CSAPPEGRNTEAFF
-	TRBV29-1	TRBJ2-1	12	CSAQGQASEQFF
-	TRBV6-2/TRBV6-3	TRBJ2-1	15	CASSGGTGGVDEQFF
-	TRBV15	TRBJ2-1	19	CATSRDPYGRSDSYNEQFF
-	TRBV12-3/TRBV12-4	TRBJ2-7	15	CASSLSEDLSYEQYF
-	TRBV6-4	TRBJ2-1	16	CASCDSRKSSYNEQFF
-	TRBV29-1	TRBJ2-7	12	CSASGTGFEQYF
-	TRBV21-1	TRBJ1-6	15	CASSKFWQGNSPLHF
-	TRBV7-8	TRBJ2-2	16	CASSLRDWDRGGELFF
-	TRBV4-1	TRBJ2-7	15	CASSQAGLATYEQYF
-	TRBV12-3/TRBV12-4	TRBJ2-2	13	CASTTTSSGELFF
-	TRBV20-1	TRBJ2-1	15	CSARDVSNPNNEQFF
-	TRBV20-1	TRBJ2-1	13	CSAVLFTYNEQFF
-	TRBV5-1	TRBJ1-1	14	CASKEWMENTEAFF
-	TRBV7-9	TRBJ1-2	12	CASPGDNYGYTF
-	TRBV7-2	TRBJ2-7	14	CASSFGGSSYEQYF
-	TRBV11-2	TRBJ2-5	14	CASSGQRESETQYF
-	TRBV5-6	TRBJ2-4	16	CASSLPGAMAKNIQYF
-	TRBV28	TRBJ1-4	15	CASSLPGEVDEKLFF
-	TRBV19	TRBJ2-7	14	CASSEGQGFYEQYF
-	TRBV7-9	TRBJ2-1	15	CASSIPGGSYNEQFF